Below, one T cell receptor (beta chain) is given with its context. Trimming took 3 bases from V and 1 from J; bases not matched to a gene: 15. Germline loops: CDR1 MGHRA, CDR2 YSYEKL. The CDR3 spans 19 residues. Sequencing used immunoSEQ multiplex PCR; TCRdb keeps in-frame clones, though not all of them. The repertoire has 250,000 to 300,000 clones, 80% to 90% of them found once; the top ten carry approximately 10%. This record comes from a study of blood T cell repertoires in COVID-19. Study details: In each case, the material was cDNA or gDNA derived from T cells, B-cell-depleted T cells, or PBMCs.

The receptor comes from a woman aged 65 to 85 with acute or convalescent COVID-19. This chain links TRBV4-1 with TRBJ1-2, with 9 bases lining up with TRBD1. Sequencing was performed on peripheral blood. CDR3 sequence reads: CASSHKPRDREMSNYGYTF. The CDR3 coding sequence is TGCGCCAGCAGCCACAAACCCCGGGACAGGGAAATGAGTAACTATGGCTACACCTTC.